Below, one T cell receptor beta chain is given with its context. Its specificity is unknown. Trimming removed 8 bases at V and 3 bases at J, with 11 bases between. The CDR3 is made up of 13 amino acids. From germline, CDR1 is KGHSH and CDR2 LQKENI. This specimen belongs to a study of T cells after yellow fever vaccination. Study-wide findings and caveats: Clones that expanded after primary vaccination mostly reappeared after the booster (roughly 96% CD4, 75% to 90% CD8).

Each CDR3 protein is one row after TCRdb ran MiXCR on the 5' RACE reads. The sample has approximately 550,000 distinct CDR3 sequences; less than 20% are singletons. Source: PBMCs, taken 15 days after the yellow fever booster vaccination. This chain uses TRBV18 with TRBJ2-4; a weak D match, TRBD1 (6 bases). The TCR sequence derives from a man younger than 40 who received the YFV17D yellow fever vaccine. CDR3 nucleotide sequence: TGTGCCAGCGCGCAACAGGGCAAAAACATTCAGTACTTC. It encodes CASAQQGKNIQYF.